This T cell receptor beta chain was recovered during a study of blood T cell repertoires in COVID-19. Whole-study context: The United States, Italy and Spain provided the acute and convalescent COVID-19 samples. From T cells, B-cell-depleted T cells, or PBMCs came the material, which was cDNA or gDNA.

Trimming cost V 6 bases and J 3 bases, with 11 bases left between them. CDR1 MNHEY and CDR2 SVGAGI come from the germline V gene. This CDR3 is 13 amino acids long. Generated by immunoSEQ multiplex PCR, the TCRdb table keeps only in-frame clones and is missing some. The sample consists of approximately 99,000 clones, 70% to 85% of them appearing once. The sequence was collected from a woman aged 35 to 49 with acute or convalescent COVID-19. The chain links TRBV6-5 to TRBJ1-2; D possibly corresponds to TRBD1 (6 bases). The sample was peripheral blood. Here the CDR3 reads CASSRGGDYGYTF. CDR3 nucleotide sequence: TGTGCCAGCAGCCGCGGGGGCGACTATGGCTACACCTTC.